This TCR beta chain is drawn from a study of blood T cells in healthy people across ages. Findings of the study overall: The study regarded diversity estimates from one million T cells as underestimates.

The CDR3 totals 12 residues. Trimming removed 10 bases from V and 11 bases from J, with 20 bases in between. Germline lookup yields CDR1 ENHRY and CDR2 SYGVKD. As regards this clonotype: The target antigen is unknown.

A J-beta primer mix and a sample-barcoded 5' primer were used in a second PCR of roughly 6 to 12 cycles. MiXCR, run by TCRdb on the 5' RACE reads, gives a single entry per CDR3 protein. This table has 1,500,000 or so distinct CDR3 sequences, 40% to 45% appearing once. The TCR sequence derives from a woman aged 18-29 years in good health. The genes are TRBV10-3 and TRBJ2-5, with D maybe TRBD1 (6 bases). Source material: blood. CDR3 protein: CANPQGYNEQYF. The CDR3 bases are TGTGCCAACCCACAGGGCTACAATGAGCAGTACTTC.